A single TCR beta chain is shown here with its context. Its antigen is unidentified. This may be a read error: a much more frequent sequence differs by one nucleotide. Amplification yielded TCR beta CDR3 regions, with RNA transcripts as the source. During a first-round RT-PCR of the TCR CDR3, the HTBI primer set was used. TCRdb reprocessed the multiplex PCR reads via MiXCR and lists one record per CDR3 protein. Of under 400,000 distinct CDR3 sequences detected, approximately 15% appear once; the ten largest clones hold more than 9.5%. This sample is part of a study of T cells in Graves' hyperthyroidism and ophthalmopathy. Study-level results: In the blood, most expanded thyroid clonotypes above 0.001 appeared as well.

The germline V gene encodes CDR1 SGHRS and CDR2 YFSETQ. V shed 4 bases and J 8 bases; nucleotides not matched to a gene: 10. This CDR3 region has 15 residues. The chain combines TRBV5-1 with TRBJ2-1, with TRBD2 matching 9 bases. This TCR derives from a woman aged 55-69 years with Graves' hyperthyroidism. The source material was blood. The chain's CDR3 is CASSTGVSGSDEQFF. The DNA of the CDR3 is TGCGCCAGCAGCACGGGGGTTAGCGGGAGTGATGAGCAGTTCTTC.